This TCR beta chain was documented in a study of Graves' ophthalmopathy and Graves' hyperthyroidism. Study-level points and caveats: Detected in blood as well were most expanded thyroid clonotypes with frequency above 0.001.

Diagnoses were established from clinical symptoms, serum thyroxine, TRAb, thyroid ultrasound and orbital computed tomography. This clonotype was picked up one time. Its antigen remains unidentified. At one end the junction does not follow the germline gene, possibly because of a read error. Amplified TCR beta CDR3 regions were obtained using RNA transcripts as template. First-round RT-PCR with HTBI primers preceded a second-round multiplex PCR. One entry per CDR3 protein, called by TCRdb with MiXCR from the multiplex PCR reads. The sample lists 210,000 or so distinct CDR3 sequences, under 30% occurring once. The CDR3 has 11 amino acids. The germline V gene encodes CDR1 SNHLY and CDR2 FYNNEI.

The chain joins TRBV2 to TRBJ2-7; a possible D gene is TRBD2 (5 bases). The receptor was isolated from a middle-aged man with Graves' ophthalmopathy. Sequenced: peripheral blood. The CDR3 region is CAVTGSYEQYF. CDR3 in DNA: TGCGCGGTTACGGGATCCTACGAGCAGTACTTC.